This TCR beta chain is drawn from a study of technical replicates of blood from a handful of donors. This clone was counted a single time. Here immunoSEQ multiplex PCR was the method, and the copy in TCRdb shows in-frame clones only, minus some. This repertoire shows tens of thousands of clones, over 80% found once; its top ten account for 0.27%. In germline, CDR1 is LNHNV, CDR2 YYDKDF (reference sequence). Trimming pared 0 bases from V and 3 bases from J, leaving 9 bases between. The CDR3 consists of 15 residues. The source of this sequence is a human donor in good health. This chain connects TRBV15 to TRBJ2-1; weak D call: TRBD2 (6 bases). The sequenced material came from T cells isolated from PBMCs. DNA for the CDR3: TGTGCCACCAGCAGAGATCTGGGGGGCTACAATGAGCAGTTCTTC. Translating gives CATSRDLGGYNEQFF. The entire variable domain, with the rest obtained from reference TRBV15 and TRBJ2-1, is as follows: DAMVIQNPRYQVTQFGKPVTLSCSQTLNHNVMYWYQQKSSQAPKLLFHYYDKDFNNEADTPDNFQSRRPNTSFCFLDIRSPGLGDTAMYLCATSRDLGGYNEQFFGPGTRLTVL.